Sequencing of this T cell receptor beta chain was carried out in a study of spatial heterogeneity in lung cancer. About the study: Beta-chain sequences consistently outnumbered alpha-chain sequences in detection. Findings of the study overall: At resection, ubiquitous expanded tumor TCRs appeared in blood more than at follow-up.

Stated time point: sample taken at primary tumor resection. Unsorted whole RNA from tumor, nontumor lung or frozen PBMC underwent sequencing. This clonotype was picked up many times. The antigen is undetermined. All TCR cDNA molecules were individually tagged with a unique molecular identifier. TCRdb itself ran the 5' RACE reads through MiXCR, one entry per CDR3 protein. The sample has 39,000 or so distinct CDR3 sequences; 7.5% are singletons. The V gene lost 4 bases and the J gene lost 0 bases, with 10 bases spanning the gap. The V gene's germline CDR1 is MGHDK and CDR2 SYGVNS. The CDR3 extends over 15 amino acids.

This chain joins TRBV25-1 and TRBJ1-5; possibly TRBD1 for D (6 bases). The origin of this receptor is a male donor with early-stage non-small cell lung cancer. Specimen: PBMCs, collected at surgery. Here the CDR3 DNA reads TGTGCCAGCAGTGGGACAGCTGATAGCAATCAGCCCCAGCATTTT. Its protein is CASSGTADSNQPQHF.